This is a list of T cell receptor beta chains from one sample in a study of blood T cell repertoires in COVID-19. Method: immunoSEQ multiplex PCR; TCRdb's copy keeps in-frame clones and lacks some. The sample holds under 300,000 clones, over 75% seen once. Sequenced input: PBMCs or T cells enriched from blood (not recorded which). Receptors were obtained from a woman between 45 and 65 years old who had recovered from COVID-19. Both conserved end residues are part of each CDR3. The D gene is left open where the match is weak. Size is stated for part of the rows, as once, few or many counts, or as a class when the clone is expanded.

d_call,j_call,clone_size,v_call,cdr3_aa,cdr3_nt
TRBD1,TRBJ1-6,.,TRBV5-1,CASSLPDRGNPLLSNSPLHF,TGCGCCAGCAGCTTACCTGACAGGGGTAACCCTCTTTTATCAAATTCACCCCTCCACTTT
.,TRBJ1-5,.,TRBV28,CASSLGGHSNQPQHF,TGTGCCAGCAGTTTAGGCGGACATAGCAATCAGCCCCAGCATTTT
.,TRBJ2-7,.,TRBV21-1,CARGEAPRREQYF,TGTGCCAGGGGGGAGGCCCCCAGGCGCGAGCAGTACTTC
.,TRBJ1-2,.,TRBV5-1,CASSPREKGGNYGYTF,TGCGCCAGCAGCCCCCGTGAGAAGGGGGGGAACTATGGCTACACCTTC
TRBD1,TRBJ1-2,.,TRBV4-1,CASSQEDRVYGYTF,TGCGCCAGCAGCCAAGAGGACAGGGTGTATGGCTACACCTTC
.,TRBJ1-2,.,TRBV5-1,CASSFGPAGILGYGYTF,TGCGCCAGCAGCTTCGGGCCAGCAGGGATACTTGGCTATGGCTACACCTTC
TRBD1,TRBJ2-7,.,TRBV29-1,CSVWTGGSYEQYF,TGCAGCGTTTGGACAGGGGGCTCCTACGAGCAGTACTTC
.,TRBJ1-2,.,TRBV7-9,CASSRDRFNYGYTF,TGTGCCAGCAGCCGAGACAGGTTTAACTATGGCTACACCTTC
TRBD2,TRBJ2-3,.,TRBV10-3,CASSLAGGGQDTQYF,TGTGCCAGCTCTCTAGCGGGAGGAGGACAAGATACGCAGTATTTT
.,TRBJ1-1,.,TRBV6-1,CASSETMALRTEAFF,TGTGCCAGCAGTGAAACTATGGCCCTCCGCACTGAAGCTTTCTTT
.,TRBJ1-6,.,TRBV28,CASSLDRYSPLHF,TGTGCCAGCAGCCTAGACAGATATTCACCCCTCCACTTT
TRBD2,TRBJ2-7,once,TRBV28,CATQLASGGYEQYF,TGTGCCACCCAATTGGCTAGCGGAGGTTACGAGCAGTACTTC
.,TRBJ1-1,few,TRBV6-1,CASSEYRENTEAFF,TGTGCCAGCAGTGAATACAGGGAAAACACTGAAGCTTTCTTT
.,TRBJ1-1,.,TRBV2,CASNVQGRFGAFF,TGTGCCAGCAACGTACAGGGCCGGTTTGGGGCTTTCTTT
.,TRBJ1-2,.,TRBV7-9,CASSLPAQRNYGYTF,TGTGCCAGCAGCCTCCCGGCACAGCGGAACTATGGCTACACCTTC
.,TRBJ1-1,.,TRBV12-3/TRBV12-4,CASSSQGGTEAFF,TGTGCCAGCAGCTCCCAGGGAGGGACTGAAGCTTTCTTT
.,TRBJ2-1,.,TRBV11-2,CASSLVSGQYNEQFF,TGTGCCAGCAGCTTAGTCTCGGGTCAGTACAATGAGCAGTTCTTC
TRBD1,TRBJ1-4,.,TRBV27,CASRSPTGTGGGKLFF,TGTGCCAGCAGATCTCCTACCGGGACAGGGGGCGGTAAACTGTTTTTT
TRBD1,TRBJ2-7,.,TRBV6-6,CASSPPGQGIYEQYF,TGTGCCAGCAGTCCGCCGGGACAGGGTATCTACGAGCAGTACTTC
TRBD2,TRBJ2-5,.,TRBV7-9,CASSITGGGDRGQTQYF,TGTGCCAGCAGCATAACTGGTGGGGGGGACCGGGGACAGACCCAGTACTTC
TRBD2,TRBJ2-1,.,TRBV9,CASSATSGHNEQFF,TGTGCCAGCAGCGCGACTAGCGGCCACAATGAGCAGTTCTTC
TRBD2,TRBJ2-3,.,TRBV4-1,CASSQSFPSGRGDTQYF,TGCGCCAGCAGCCAATCTTTTCCAAGCGGGAGGGGAGATACGCAGTATTTT
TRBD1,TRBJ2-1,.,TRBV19,CASTPDRASFNEQFF,TGTGCCAGTACCCCCGACAGGGCCTCTTTCAATGAGCAGTTCTTC
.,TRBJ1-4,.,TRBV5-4,CASSLQGGGTNEKLFF,TGTGCCAGCAGCTTGCAGGGTGGGGGGACTAATGAAAAACTGTTTTTT
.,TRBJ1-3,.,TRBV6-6,CASSFRQAGNTIYF,TGTGCCAGCAGCTTCCGACAGGCTGGAAACACCATATATTTT
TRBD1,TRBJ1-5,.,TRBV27,CASKGQGLSPQPQHF,TGTGCCAGCAAGGGACAGGGATTGAGCCCTCAGCCCCAGCATTTT
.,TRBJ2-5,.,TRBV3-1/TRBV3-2,CASSQPPRETQYF,TGTGCCAGCAGCCAGCCCCCCCGGGAGACCCAGTACTTC
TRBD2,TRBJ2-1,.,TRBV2,CASSERLAVYNEQFF,TGTGCCAGCAGTGAGCGGCTAGCGGTCTACAATGAGCAGTTCTTC
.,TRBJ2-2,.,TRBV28,CASSWTDEAGELFF,TGTGCCAGCAGTTGGACAGATGAAGCCGGGGAGCTGTTTTTT
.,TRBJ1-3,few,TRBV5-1,CASSLGQSLSGNTIYF,TGCGCCAGCAGCTTGGGACAGTCCCTCTCTGGAAACACCATATATTTT
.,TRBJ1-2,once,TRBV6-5,CASSSSGTLNYGYTF,TGTGCCAGCAGTTCCTCCGGGACACTAAACTATGGCTACACCTTC
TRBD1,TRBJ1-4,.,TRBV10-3,CAIKPGQGHEKLFF,TGTGCCATCAAACCGGGACAGGGACATGAAAAACTGTTTTTT
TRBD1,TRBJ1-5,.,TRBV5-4,CASIRTGYTLNQPQHF,TGTGCCAGCATTCGGACAGGATATACTCTCAATCAGCCCCAGCATTTT
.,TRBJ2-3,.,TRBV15,CATSSLGGGTDTQYF,TGTGCCACCAGCAGCCTCGGCGGGGGCACAGATACGCAGTATTTT
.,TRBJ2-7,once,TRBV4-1,CASSQDFHRAPYEQYF,TGCGCCAGCAGCCAAGATTTCCACAGGGCCCCCTACGAGCAGTACTTC
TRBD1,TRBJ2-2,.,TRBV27,CASKGAVGELFF,TGTGCCAGCAAGGGGGCCGTCGGGGAGCTGTTTTTT
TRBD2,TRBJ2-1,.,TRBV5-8,CASSPGLAGVLDEQFF,TGTGCCAGCAGCCCCGGACTAGCGGGAGTTTTGGATGAGCAGTTCTTC
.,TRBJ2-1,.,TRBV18,CASSPSVVSGYNEQFF,TGTGCCAGCTCACCATCAGTGGTCTCAGGCTACAATGAGCAGTTCTTC
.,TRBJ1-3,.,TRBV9,CASSDNMLSGNTIYF,TGTGCCAGCAGTGATAACATGCTCTCTGGAAACACCATATATTTT
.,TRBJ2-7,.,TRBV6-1,CASSEAQGGYEQYF,TGTGCCAGCAGTGAAGCTCAGGGTGGATACGAGCAGTACTTC
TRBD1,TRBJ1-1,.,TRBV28,CASRSAAGQGLDTEAFF,TGTGCCAGCCGCTCTGCTGCGGGACAGGGTTTGGACACTGAAGCTTTCTTT
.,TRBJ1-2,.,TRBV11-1,CASSHGQFRYTF,TGTGCCAGCAGCCACGGACAGTTCCGCTACACCTTC
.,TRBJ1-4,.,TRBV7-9,CASSFAGAVEKLFF,TGTGCCAGCAGCTTCGCAGGGGCCGTGGAAAAACTGTTTTTT
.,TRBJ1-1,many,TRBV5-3,CARSLGAAFF,TGTGCCAGAAGCTTGGGGGCGGCTTTCTTT
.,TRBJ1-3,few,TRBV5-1,CASSLDRLGNTIYF,TGCGCCAGCAGCCTCGACAGGCTAGGAAACACCATATATTTT
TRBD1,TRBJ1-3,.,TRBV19,CASRLSGQGNTIYF,TGTGCCAGTAGGCTCTCGGGACAGGGAAACACCATATATTTT
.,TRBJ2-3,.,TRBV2,CASSAESTDTQYF,TGTGCCAGCAGTGCGGAGAGCACAGATACGCAGTATTTT
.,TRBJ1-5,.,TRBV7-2,CASSIDSYQPQHF,TGTGCCAGCAGCATCGACAGTTATCAGCCCCAGCATTTT
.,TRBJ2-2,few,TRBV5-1,CASAPPRGNTGELFF,TGCGCCAGCGCCCCCCCCCGGGGGAACACCGGGGAGCTGTTTTTT
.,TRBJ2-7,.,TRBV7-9,CASSLNIVPEQYF,TGTGCCAGCAGCCTCAATATAGTGCCCGAGCAGTACTTC
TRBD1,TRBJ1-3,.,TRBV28,CASRPGQSGNTIYF,TGTGCCAGCAGACCGGGACAGTCTGGAAACACCATATATTTT
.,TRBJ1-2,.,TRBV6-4,CASSDVGGKGYTF,TGTGCCAGCAGTGACGTAGGGGGTAAAGGCTACACCTTC
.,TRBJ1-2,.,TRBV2,CASSEGRNYGYTF,TGTGCCAGCAGTGAGGGCCGGAACTATGGCTACACCTTC